These 14 T cell receptor beta chains originate from one sample sequenced in a study of blood T cell repertoires in COVID-19. Method: immunoSEQ multiplex PCR; TCRdb's copy keeps in-frame clones and lacks some. Here the sample spans tens of thousands of clones, approximately 87% being singletons. Source material: peripheral blood. The origin of the receptors is a human donor with active COVID-19. The donor label of this sample is uncertain.

This chain links TRBV30 with TRBJ2-5; 8 positions match TRBD1. The CDR3 runs to 14 residues. From germline, CDR1 is GTSNPN and CDR2 SVGIG (reference sequence). Trimming took 2 bases from V and 5 from J; bases not matched to a gene: 7. The CDR3 DNA is TGTGCCTGGAGTCCCCATGCAGGGGGCGAGACCCAGTACTTC. Translating it yields CAWSPHAGGETQYF.

CDR3 in amino acids: CASSENPVNQPQHF. CDR3 sequence (DNA): TGTGCCAGCAGCGAAAACCCGGTCAATCAGCCCCAGCATTTT. This rearrangement joins TRBV9 to TRBJ1-5; unclear D gene. The CDR3 totals 14 residues. V shed 3 bases and J shed 3 bases, with 10 bases lying between them. Germline CDR1 SGDLS, CDR2 YYNGEE. The full variable domain, in which reference TRBV9 and TRBJ1-5 provide the parts outside the CDR3, is DSGVTQTPKHLITATGQRVTLRCSPRSGDLSVYWYQQSLDQGLQFLIQYYNGEERAKGNILERFSAQQFPDLHSELNLSSLELGDSALYFCASSENPVNQPQHFGDGTRLSIL.

This chain links TRBV19 with TRBJ2-7; TRBD2 aligns across 11 bases. Trimming took 5 bases from V and 2 from J; bases not matched to a gene: 11. The CDR3 totals 17 residues. Germline CDR1 is LNHDA and CDR2 is SQIVND (reference sequence). In DNA, the CDR3 is TGTGCCAGTAGTGCGGTCAATCTAGCGGGGGGCGCCTACGAGCAGTACTTC. This translates into CASSAVNLAGGAYEQYF.

This chain joins TRBV19 and TRBJ2-1; tentative D call: TRBD2 (5 bases). Germline CDR1 is LNHDA and CDR2 is SQIVND (reference sequence). Trimming took 6 bases from V and 6 from J, leaving 21 bases between them. There are 16 residues in the CDR3. CDR3 sequence reads: CASRPYRESVANEQFF. DNA for the CDR3: TGTGCCAGTAGGCCATACCGGGAAAGTGTAGCCAATGAGCAGTTCTTC.

The CDR3 bases are TGTGCCAGCTCACGAGGACAGGGACAGACCTACAATGAGCAGTTCTTC. It is translated as CASSRGQGQTYNEQFF. The chain has TRBV18 and TRBJ2-1, with 8 bases matching TRBD1. The CDR3 sequence is 16 residues long. Trimming removed 4 bases from V and 2 bases from J; junction bases left unmatched: 7. Per germline, CDR1 KGHSH and CDR2 LQKENI.

The chain employs TRBV6-5 and TRBJ2-5; D perhaps matches TRBD1 (5 bases). The germline V and J ends were trimmed by 7 bases and 4 bases, with 19 bases remaining between them. CDR1 and CDR2 from the germline V gene are MNHEY and SVGAGI. The CDR3 loop spans 15 amino acids. The CDR3 region is CASMGYGAGRETQYF. CDR3 sequence (DNA): TGTGCCAGCATGGGTTATGGGGCAGGGCGAGAGACCCAGTACTTC.

V and J are TRBV6-1 and TRBJ2-1; 9 nucleotides match TRBD1. V was pared by 2 bases and J by 6 bases, with 8 bases of the junction left unmatched. The CDR3 has 16 amino acids. Germline assignment: CDR1 MNHNS and CDR2 SASEGT. The CDR3 region is CASSEFWDRVFNEQFF. The CDR3 region has the DNA TGTGCCAGCAGTGAATTCTGGGACAGGGTTTTCAATGAGCAGTTCTTC.

This clone was picked up one time. The CDR3 region is CASSATPGQGYGYTF. Written as DNA, the CDR3 is TGTGCCAGCAGCGCAACTCCGGGACAGGGGTATGGCTACACCTTC. The chain carries TRBV9 and TRBJ1-2; 10 positions match TRBD1. The germline V gene has CDR1 SGDLS and CDR2 YYNGEE. This CDR3 contains 15 residues. Trimming cost V 3 bases and J 5 bases; bases outside gene matches: 7.

The V and J genes are TRBV6-6 and TRBJ1-2; TRBD1 is a possible D gene (5 bases). Per the germline V gene, CDR1 is MNHNY and CDR2 is SVGAGI (reference sequence). This CDR3 comprises 15 residues. Trimming stripped 7 bases from V and 8 bases from J, with 23 bases between. Written as DNA, the CDR3 is TGTGCCAGCAACCAACGGGGGGTCCCCACTATGGGCTACACCTTC. This encodes CASNQRGVPTMGYTF.

The chain recombines TRBV6-2 or TRBV6-3 with TRBJ1-2; 9 nucleotides line up with TRBD1. Trimming cost V 1 base and J 6 bases; bases outside gene matches: 6. Germline V lookup: CDR1 MNHEY, CDR2 SVGEGT. The CDR3 length is 15 residues. This chain's CDR3 is CASSYFGTGNDGYTF. The CDR3 nucleotides are TGTGCCAGCAGTTACTTCGGGACAGGGAACGATGGCTACACCTTC.

V usage is TRBV18 and J usage is TRBJ2-5; 8 nucleotides align to TRBD1. V shed 1 base, J shed 2 bases, and the junction held 3 bases outside the gene matches. This CDR3 has 15 residues. The germline CDR1 and CDR2 sequences are KGHSH and LQKENI. For the CDR3, the DNA is TGTGCCAGCTCACCACTAGGGACAGGACAAGAGACCCAGTACTTC. Protein: CASSPLGTGQETQYF.

This clone was observed a single time. This chain connects TRBV6-5 to TRBJ2-3; the match to TRBD1 covers 8 bases. V shed 10 bases, J shed 2 bases, and the junction held 8 bases outside the gene matches. The CDR3 contains 14 residues. Looked up from germline, CDR1 is MNHEY and CDR2 is SVGAGI. In DNA, the CDR3 is TGTGCCACCAGGGGGGACAGGCCCACAGATACGCAGTATTTT. Amino acid sequence: CATRGDRPTDTQYF.

The chain uses TRBV9 and TRBJ1-3, with 7 bases identical to TRBD1. This CDR3 comprises 15 residues. The germline gives CDR1 SGDLS, CDR2 YYNGEE. V lost 3 bases, J lost 0 bases, and 3 bases stayed unmatched. The CDR3 nucleotides are TGTGCCAGCAGCGCATCAGGGGGCTCTGGAAACACCATATATTTT. Translating gives CASSASGGSGNTIYF.

This clone appeared a single time. This chain joins TRBV3-1 (or the pseudogene TRBV3-2) and TRBJ1-3; no reliable D call. The CDR3 is 15 residues long. Germline V gene data show CDR1 as LGHDT and CDR2 as YNNKEL (reference sequence). V shed 4 bases and J shed 0 bases, with 10 bases lying between them. CDR3 protein: CASSLRHDSGNTIYF. DNA for the CDR3: TGTGCCAGCAGCCTACGACACGACTCTGGAAACACCATATATTTT.